This entry lists 9 T cell receptor beta chains sequenced from one sample in a study of control samples from healthy donors and cancer patients (dated by TCRdb to about 2020). The method was the immunoSEQ multiplex PCR assay. The clones in this table, taken by TCRdb from immuneACCESS, are in-frame only. Not every clone is retained; where verified, under half of the shortfall comes from an unresolved V gene, and the cause of the rest is unknown. Recorded for this sample are 150,000 to 170,000 clones; roughly 94% of them occurred a single time. The ten biggest clones cover about 5.6% of the sample. Sequenced sample: blood. The receptor source for this set is a man aged 40-49 years in good health.

The rearrangement joins TRBV27 to TRBJ1-1; 9 bases map to TRBD1. This CDR3 contains 15 residues. The V gene end was trimmed by 6 bases and the J gene end by 4 bases; junction bases not matched to a gene: 9. Looked up from germline, CDR1 is MNHEY and CDR2 is SMNVEV (reference sequence). CDR3 amino acids: CASRATGGSGTEAFF. CDR3 DNA sequence: TGTGCCAGCAGGGCGACAGGGGGGAGTGGCACTGAAGCTTTCTTT.

The genes are TRBV19 and TRBJ2-7; 8 bases are shared with TRBD1. From germline, CDR1 is LNHDA and CDR2 SQIVND (reference sequence). The CDR3 sequence is 14 residues long. With V trimmed by 5 bases and J by 3 bases, 6 bases remained unmatched. This chain's CDR3 is CASSPAGGFYEQYF. CDR3 bases: TGTGCCAGTAGTCCGGCAGGGGGCTTCTACGAGCAGTACTTC.

The rearrangement joins TRBV5-8 to TRBJ2-5; 7 nucleotides line up with TRBD2. This CDR3 contains 17 residues. Germline V gene data show CDR1 as SGHTS and CDR2 as YDEGEE. With V trimmed by 4 bases and J by 2 bases, 14 bases remained unmatched. DNA of the CDR3: TGTGCCAGCAGCCTAAGCGGGGCGGGTCCTATTCAAGAGACCCAGTACTTC. It translates to CASSLSGAGPIQETQYF. The entire variable domain, with the rest obtained from reference TRBV5-8 and TRBJ2-5, is as follows: EAGVTQSPTHLIKTRGQQATLRCSPISGHTSVYWYQQALGLGLQFLLWYDEGEERNRGNFPPRFSGRQFPNYSSELNVNALELEDSALYLCASSLSGAGPIQETQYFGPGTRLLVL.

The chain uses TRBV11-2 and TRBJ2-1; the match to TRBD2 covers 7 bases. This CDR3 is 14 amino acids long. Germline V gene lookup returns CDR1 SGHAT and CDR2 FQNNGV. V shed 8 bases, J shed 4 bases, and the junction held 8 bases outside the gene matches. CDR3 bases: TGTGCCAGCTTAACCGGGACTATATACAATGAGCAGTTCTTC. This codes for CASLTGTIYNEQFF.

The rearrangement links TRBV29-1 to TRBJ2-7, with 8 bases that match TRBD1. V trimming: 8 bases; J trimming: 6 bases; junction bases outside the gene matches: 9. This CDR3 has 12 amino acids. From germline, CDR1 is SQVTM and CDR2 ANQGSEA. The CDR3 sequence is CSTQTGELEQYF. The CDR3 coding sequence is TGCAGCACCCAGACAGGGGAGCTCGAGCAGTACTTC.

This chain uses TRBV13 with TRBJ1-4; D uncertain. CDR1 is PRHDT and CDR2 is FYEKMQ in the germline V gene (reference sequence). V was clipped by 5 bases and J by 0 bases, with 13 bases between them. This CDR3 has 16 residues. CDR3 protein: CASSVRRKATNEKLFF. CDR3 DNA sequence: TGTGCCAGCAGCGTTAGACGGAAAGCAACTAATGAAAAACTGTTTTTT.

In its sample, this clone was seen once. This rearrangement joins TRBV25-1 to TRBJ1-1, with a tentative D call TRBD1 (6 bases). This CDR3 region has 15 residues. V was pared by 5 bases and J by 6 bases, with 19 bases between. The V gene's germline CDR1 is MGHDK and CDR2 SYGVNS. Here the CDR3 DNA reads TGTGCCAGCAGTCCGGTGACAGGTAACAATCCTGAAGCTTTCTTT. As protein: CASSPVTGNNPEAFF.

The chain carries TRBV4-1 and TRBJ2-3, with 10 nucleotides matching TRBD2. With V trimmed by 4 bases and J by 11 bases, 3 bases remained unmatched. CDR1 is MGHRA, CDR2 YSYEKL, per germline. The CDR3 consists of 12 residues. The CDR3 spells CASSPLAGVQYF. The DNA of the CDR3 is TGCGCCAGCAGCCCCCTAGCGGGGGTGCAGTATTTT.

This chain joins TRBV19 and TRBJ1-1; no clear D. The CDR3 is made up of 13 amino acids. V was clipped by 0 bases and J by 4 bases, with 6 bases between them. The germline V gene encodes CDR1 LNHDA and CDR2 SQIVND (reference sequence). The CDR3 region has the DNA TGTGCCAGTAGTATAGACCGGGCCACTGAAGCTTTCTTT. It specifies CASSIDRATEAFF. The full variable domain, its missing parts supplied by reference TRBV19 and TRBJ1-1, is DGGITQSPKYLFRKEGQNVTLSCEQNLNHDAMYWYRQDPGQGLRLIYYSQIVNDFQKGDIAEGYSVSREKKESFPLTVTSAQKNPTAFYLCASSIDRATEAFFGQGTRLTVV.